This T cell receptor beta chain is drawn from a study of OX40 agonist ivuxolimab in advanced cancers. Study-level results: It was not determined which antigens were specifically recognized by the peripheral T cells that had undergone clonal expansion. It was also the case that some nonresponders had low normalized T-cell clonal expansion.

Germline V CDR1 and CDR2: SQVTM, ANQGSEA. Trimming pared 7 bases from V and 6 bases from J, leaving 14 bases between. CDR3 size: 12 residues. TCRdb's table, derived via immunoSEQ multiplex PCR, lists solely in-frame clones and lacks some. Of about 26,000 clones listed, approximately 80% are singletons. A word on this clone: As yet, its antigen is unknown.

The receptor was derived from an adult with an advanced solid tumor such as melanoma, head and neck, liver or kidney cancer. Sequenced here: CD4+ or CD8+ T cells sorted from blood, sampled in a trial of the OX40 agonist ivuxolimab. V and J are TRBV29-1 and TRBJ2-3; possibly TRBD1 for D (6 bases). The CDR3 DNA is TGCAGCGCAGGACAGATGGGGGATACGCAGTATTTT. Translation gives CSAGQMGDTQYF.